This TCR beta chain stems from a study of graft-versus-host responses after intestinal transplantation. Concerning this clone itself: The antigen is unknown.

Produced via immunoSEQ multiplex PCR; TCRdb's table is partial and in-frame only. This table has about 92,000 clones, 75% to 95% appearing once. Regarding the study as a whole: Ileal or blood samples showed some GvH clones first, and such clones were also found in recipient marrow.

The starting material was unstimulated CD8+ T cells sorted from spleen or lymph node cells, obtained before intestinal transplant. This clonotype was obtained from a human donor who received an intestinal transplant.

In nucleotides, the CDR3 is TGTGCCAGCGACGAGAATTCAGCGGGAGGGTACGAGCAGTACTTC. Residues: CASDENSAGGYEQYF. V usage is TRBV6-1 and J usage is TRBJ2-7; TRBD2 aligns across 10 bases. This CDR3 region has 15 residues. Per germline, CDR1 MNHNS and CDR2 SASEGT. J was trimmed by 4 bases and V by 8 bases; bases with no gene match: 11.